A selection of T cell receptor delta chains follows, all from one sample in a study of DNA immune sequencing with unique molecular identifiers. TCRdb re-processed the multiplex PCR reads using CATT. The data contain about 750 delta-chain clones, roughly 3.2% of them singletons. The source material was gamma-delta T cells from PBMCs. The source is a human donor in good health. Both conserved end residues are part of each CDR3. Each record gives: J gene, D gene, clone size, V gene, CDR3 protein. D genes are given only for firm matches. The size field is filled for only some rows; it gives once, few, many or a size class.

TRDJ3,-,medium-sized,TRDV2,CACDRTLGMVSWDTRQMFF
TRDJ1,TRDD3,few,TRDV2,CACDPVLGDTELIF
TRDJ1,-,medium-sized,TRDV2,CACDTILKSDTDKLIF
TRDJ1,TRDD3,medium-sized,TRDV2,CACDTEFPAGGPRDTDKLIF
TRDJ1,TRDD3,large,TRDV2,CACDTLAGGYAIVDKLIF
TRDJ1,TRDD3,medium-sized,TRDV2,CACDRLGANTDKLIF
TRDJ1,TRDD3,large,TRDV2,CACDPVPTGGYAGTDKLIF
TRDJ3,TRDD3,medium-sized,TRDV2,CACDALGDRSSWDTRQMFF
TRDJ1,-,medium-sized,TRDV2,CACDKLGTDKLIF
TRDJ3,TRDD3,-,TRDV2,CACDPPVGDLRSSWDTRQMFF
TRDJ1,-,medium-sized,TRDV2,CACDSMINSGTDKLIF
TRDJ1,TRDD3,-,TRDV2,CACDTLLGSPSITDKLIF
TRDJ1,TRDD3,medium-sized,TRDV3,CAFSKGGLGIRNTDKLIF
TRDJ1,TRDD3,medium-sized,TRDV2,CACDTLLGDTRPNTDKLIF
TRDJ1,TRDD3,medium-sized,TRDV2,CACDLLGDPGGNTDKLIF
TRDJ1,TRDD3,-,TRDV2,CACETLRVGGRTHTDKLIF
TRDJ1,TRDD3,large,TRDV2,CACDTISLGENTDKLIF
TRDJ2,TRDD3,large,TRDV2,CACDAWGIREDTAQLFF
TRDJ1,TRDD3,large,TRDV2,CACDPLWGSNDKLIF
TRDJ1,TRDD3,hyperexpanded,TRDV2,CACDTLTGGYKELIF
TRDJ1,-,medium-sized,TRDV2,CACDTVSREKKGDKLIF
TRDJ1,TRDD3,few,TRDV2,CACDFVLGDTYTDKLIF